These 18 T cell receptor beta chains were all obtained from the same sample, sequenced in a study of neoadjuvant nivolumab and ipilimumab in lung cancer. The protocol was immunoSEQ multiplex PCR, while the TCRdb copy is restricted to in-frame clones and leaves out a portion. The table shows more than 7,500 clones, with 81% occurring only once. This specimen was peripheral blood, taken before neoadjuvant nivolumab, alone or with ipilimumab. Receptors originate from an adult with non-small cell lung cancer.

The table lists this clone with a count of one. This chain joins TRBV5-1 and TRBJ1-3; perhaps TRBD1 as D (5 bases). V lost 4 bases, J lost 0 bases, and 8 bases lay in between. The V gene's germline CDR1 is SGHRS and CDR2 YFSETQ. This CDR3 is built from 14 residues. CDR3 in amino acids: CASSDRPSGNTIYF. CDR3 nucleotides: TGCGCCAGCAGCGACAGACCCTCTGGAAACACCATATATTTT.

V gene TRBV12-2 combines with J gene TRBJ2-7; the table names TRBD1, a call not compared with the DNA. TRBV12-2 is flagged as a pseudogene. The CDR3 loop spans 14 amino acids. CDR3 sequence (DNA): TGTGCAAGTCGCTTAGAAGTACAGTCCTACGAGCAGTACTTC. It specifies CASRLEVQSYEQYF.

This chain links TRBV7-9 with TRBJ2-5, with 9 bases identical to TRBD2. The CDR3 has 17 residues. V dropped 2 bases and J dropped 5; count of bases not matched to a gene: 12. The V gene's germline CDR1 is SEHNR and CDR2 FQNEAQ (reference sequence). Here the CDR3 reads CASSLFLMAGGRETQYF. The CDR3 nucleotides read TGTGCCAGCAGCTTATTTCTCATGGCGGGAGGGCGCGAGACCCAGTACTTC.

The chain employs TRBV7-9 and TRBJ2-3; possible D gene TRBD2, 5 bases. Germline lookup yields CDR1 SEHNR and CDR2 FQNEAQ (reference sequence). The CDR3 spans 14 residues. V lost 0 bases and J lost 8, with 12 bases in between. CDR3 region: CASSLAGRTGTQYF. Here the CDR3 DNA reads TGTGCCAGCAGCTTAGCGGGGAGAACGGGTACGCAGTATTTT.

The chain joins TRBV7-3 to TRBJ2-2; no clear D gene. The CDR3 contains 14 residues. Germline V gene data show CDR1 as SGHTA and CDR2 as FQGTGA. V was cut by 2 bases and J by 4 bases, with 8 bases left in between. CDR3 coding DNA: TGTGCCAGCAGCTTAGGCAGCCCCACCGGGGAGCTGTTTTTT. It translates to CASSLGSPTGELFF. Looking up the rest from reference TRBV7-3 and TRBJ2-2 gives the full variable domain: GAGVSQTPSNKVTEKGKYVELRCDPISGHTALYWYRQSLGQGPEFLIYFQGTGAADDSGLPNDRFFAVRPEGSVSTLKIQRTERGDSAVYLCASSLGSPTGELFFGEGSRLTVL.

The J gene is TRBJ2-2, the V gene TRBV19; D is unresolved. V lost 5 bases, J lost 4 bases, and 14 bases lay in between. The CDR3 covers 15 residues. CDR1 is LNHDA and CDR2 is SQIVND in the germline V gene (reference sequence). This CDR3 reads CASSPTSSGTGELFF. The CDR3 region has the DNA TGTGCCAGTAGTCCCACCAGCAGTGGCACCGGGGAGCTGTTTTTT.

The chain combines TRBV7-3 with TRBJ2-1; 12 bases align to TRBD2. The CDR3 consists of 15 residues. In germline, CDR1 is SGHTA, CDR2 FQGTGA. J was trimmed by 9 bases and V by 4 bases; bases with no gene match: 7. The CDR3 DNA is TGTGCCAGCAGCTGGACTAGCGGGAAGTTGGGTGAGCAGTTCTTC. It specifies CASSWTSGKLGEQFF.

This clone was recorded only once. The CDR3 region has the DNA TGCAGCGTTTGGGCCAAAGAGACCCAGTACTTC. Translation gives CSVWAKETQYF. The V gene is TRBV29-1, the J gene TRBJ2-5; D gene ambiguous. V lost 5 bases and J lost 3, with 7 bases in between. In germline, CDR1 is SQVTM, CDR2 ANQGSEA. CDR3 length equals 11 residues.

The rearrangement uses TRBV28 and TRBJ2-3; a weak D match, TRBD2 (5 bases). The CDR3 has 13 amino acids. V was clipped by 4 bases and J by 6 bases, with 11 bases between them. Germline V lookup: CDR1 MDHEN, CDR2 SYDVKM. In DNA, the CDR3 is TGTGCCAGCAGTTATGGCCGCGGGGATACGCAGTATTTT. It codes for CASSYGRGDTQYF.

This clone occurred once. CDR3 residues: CASSGTSGSVETQYF. The DNA of the CDR3 is TGTGCCAGCAGTGGGACTAGCGGGAGTGTTGAGACCCAGTACTTC. V and J are TRBV6-1 and TRBJ2-5, with 13 bases lining up with TRBD2. This CDR3 spans 15 amino acids. The trim removed 4 bases at V and 5 bases at J, leaving 4 bases unmatched. The germline V gene encodes CDR1 MNHNS and CDR2 SASEGT.

This chain links TRBV15 with TRBJ2-5; TRBD1 agrees at 8 bases. Germline CDR1 and CDR2: LNHNV and YYDKDF (reference sequence). CDR3 length: 14 amino acids. After removal of 5 bases from V and 4 bases from J, the junction contained 6 bases not matched to a gene. As DNA, the CDR3 is TGTGCCACCAGCCCTCGAGACAGGGGAGAGACCCAGTACTTC. Protein: CATSPRDRGETQYF.

The genes are TRBV19 and TRBJ1-1; D call uncertain. Trimming pared 5 bases from V and 5 bases from J, leaving 9 bases between. CDR1 and CDR2 (germline): LNHDA, SQIVND (reference sequence). This CDR3 region has 12 residues. CDR3 sequence reads: CASSAFRTEAFF. CDR3 DNA sequence: TGTGCCAGTAGTGCCTTCCGGACTGAAGCTTTCTTT.

The V and J genes are TRBV7-9 and TRBJ1-1; D remains ambiguous. This CDR3 contains 16 residues. Germline assignment: CDR1 SEHNR and CDR2 FQNEAQ (reference sequence). Trimming stripped 1 base from V and 0 bases from J, with 12 bases between. CDR3 loop: CASSLERRWVNTEAFF. The CDR3 coding sequence is TGTGCCAGCAGCTTAGAGAGGCGGTGGGTGAACACTGAAGCTTTCTTT. Combining the CDR3 with reference TRBV7-9 and TRBJ1-1 gives the whole variable domain DTGVSQNPRHKITKRGQNVTFRCDPISEHNRLYWYRQTLGQGPEFLTYFQNEAQLEKSRLLSDRFSAERPKGSFSTLEIQRTEQGDSAMYLCASSLERRWVNTEAFFGQGTRLTVV.

The V gene is TRBV28, the J gene TRBJ2-7, with no clear D. The V end was cut by 2 bases, the J end by 1 base, with 9 bases between. This CDR3 is 14 amino acids long. Germline CDR1 reads MDHEN; CDR2 reads SYDVKM. The CDR3 loop is CASSLSSTSYEQYF. In nucleotides, the CDR3 is TGTGCCAGCAGTTTAAGTTCGACGTCCTACGAGCAGTACTTC.

J is TRBJ1-1 and V is TRBV15; 9 positions match TRBD1. This CDR3 has 16 residues. Germline assignment: CDR1 LNHNV and CDR2 YYDKDF (reference sequence). Germline trimming cut 2 bases from V and 1 base from J; bases unmatched to any gene: 5. This CDR3 is CATSRPGQGRNTEAFF. The CDR3 nucleotides read TGTGCCACCAGCAGACCGGGACAGGGAAGGAACACTGAAGCTTTCTTT.

Written as DNA, the CDR3 is TGTGCCACCACGCGGACACTGTCCCGCAATGAGCAGTTCTTC. This codes for CATTRTLSRNEQFF. This chain links TRBV5-4 with TRBJ2-1; D might be TRBD1 (5 bases). This CDR3 has 14 residues. CDR1 and CDR2 from the germline V gene are SGHNT and YYREEE (reference sequence). Trimming stripped 9 bases from V and 6 bases from J, with 19 bases between.

V gene TRBV18 combines with J gene TRBJ2-1; 7 nucleotides agree with TRBD1. The length of the CDR3 is 15 residues. V was pared by 3 bases and J by 2 bases, with 4 bases of the junction left unmatched. CDR1 is KGHSH and CDR2 is LQKENI in the germline V gene. This chain's CDR3 is CASSPGQSAYNEQFF. Written as DNA, the CDR3 is TGTGCCAGCTCACCGGGACAGAGCGCCTACAATGAGCAGTTCTTC.

The DNA for the CDR3 is TGTGCCAGCTTCCGAGGGGACGGGAATGAAAAACTGTTTTTT. Translating gives CASFRGDGNEKLFF. The rearrangement links TRBV18 to TRBJ1-4; tentatively, D is TRBD1 (5 bases). This CDR3 spans 14 amino acids. Germline CDR1 reads KGHSH; CDR2 reads LQKENI. The V end lost 7 bases, the J end lost 5 bases, and 14 bases lay between the germline ends. Together with reference TRBV18 and TRBJ1-4, the CDR3 gives the full variable domain: NAGVMQNPRHLVRRRGQEARLRCSPMKGHSHVYWYRQLPEEGLKFMVYLQKENIIDESGMPKERFSAEFPKEGPSILRIQQVVRGDSAAYFCASFRGDGNEKLFFGSGTQLSVL.